The rows below give T cell receptor beta chains drawn from one sample of a study of T cells after yellow fever vaccination. TCRdb recomputed calls from the 5' RACE reads with MiXCR, one row per CDR3 protein. The sample has about 300,000 distinct CDR3 sequences, 6.5% to 8.5% seen once. Sequencing used PBMCs, obtained about 41 days after the first yellow fever vaccination. The receptors shown here come from a man younger than 30 who received the YFV17D yellow fever vaccine. Each CDR3 is given with its conserved first and last residue. A D gene is named only where the DNA matches it firmly. Rows give clone size only sometimes, using once, few, many, or a class for an expanded clone.

d_call	cdr3_length	clone_size	j_call	v_call	cdr3_nt	cdr3_aa
NA	16	NA	TRBJ1-1	TRBV7-2	TGTGCCAGCAGCTTTAGGGGGGGACTGATGAACACTGAAGCTTTCTTT	CASSFRGGLMNTEAFF
TRBD1	14	NA	TRBJ1-1	TRBV19	TGTGCCAGTCGCACGGACAGGGGGATAACTGAAGCTTTCTTT	CASRTDRGITEAFF
TRBD1	13	many	TRBJ1-3	TRBV20-1	TGCAGTGCAAGCAGGACAGGGGGCAACACCATATATTTT	CSASRTGGNTIYF
NA	15	NA	TRBJ1-6	TRBV3-1	TGTGCCAGCAGCCAAGACCCGGCGTTGGGTTCACCCCTCCACTTT	CASSQDPALGSPLHF
NA	16	few	TRBJ2-2	TRBV6-5	TGTGCCAGCAGTTATCGTCGAGGGCTGAACACCGGGGAGCTGTTTTTT	CASSYRRGLNTGELFF
NA	14	NA	TRBJ2-1	TRBV12-3/TRBV12-4	TGTGCCAGCACCCAGCAGGGGCCCTACAATGAGCAGTTCTTC	CASTQQGPYNEQFF
NA	14	NA	TRBJ2-1	TRBV11-2	TGTGCCAGCAGCTTGGGGGGCGCGGGGATGGAGCAGTTCTTC	CASSLGGAGMEQFF
TRBD2	20	few	TRBJ2-5	TRBV11-1	TGTGCCAGCAGCTTAGGACTAGCGGGGGGATCCACACGCAACCAAGAGACCCAGTACTTC	CASSLGLAGGSTRNQETQYF
NA	16	few	TRBJ2-7	TRBV21-1	TGTGCCAGCAGCACCCGGGACAGGGGGCTTTCCTACGAGCAGTACTTC	CASSTRDRGLSYEQYF
NA	18	few	TRBJ2-2	TRBV3-1	TGTGCCAGCAGCCAAGAATCTAAAGGCGACCCGAACACCGGGGAGCTGTTTTTT	CASSQESKGDPNTGELFF
NA	14	NA	TRBJ2-6	TRBV4-1	TGTGCCAGCGGCCCGGGGTCTGGGGCCAACGTCCTGACTTTC	CASGPGSGANVLTF
NA	14	few	TRBJ2-2	TRBV12-3/TRBV12-4	TGTGCCGTTCAAGGGGGGATGAGAACCGGGGAGCTGTTTTTT	CAVQGGMRTGELFF
NA	13	few	TRBJ2-4	TRBV20-1	TGCAGTACAGGGAGTGGAGCCAAAAACATTCAGTACTTC	CSTGSGAKNIQYF
NA	14	NA	TRBJ1-2	TRBV5-1	TGCGCCAGCAGCTTGCTTCCAGGAGTCTATGGCTACACCTTC	CASSLLPGVYGYTF
TRBD1	13	few	TRBJ1-1	TRBV19	TGTGCCAGTAGTATCGACAGGGACACTGAAGCTTTCTTT	CASSIDRDTEAFF
NA	15	NA	TRBJ1-3	TRBV4-1	TGCGCCAGCAGCCAAGGACAGACTTATGGAAACACCATATATTTT	CASSQGQTYGNTIYF
NA	14	NA	TRBJ2-2	TRBV7-2	TGTGCCAGCAGCAAACACAGGGACCCCGGGGAGCTGTTTTTT	CASSKHRDPGELFF
TRBD1	14	NA	TRBJ2-7	TRBV6-1	TGTGCCACTTGCCCCGGACAGGGGGCTGGCGAGCAGTACTTC	CATCPGQGAGEQYF
NA	15	few	TRBJ1-4	TRBV4-1	TGCGCCAGCAGCCAAGTCATTAATGGTAATGAAAAACTGTTTTTT	CASSQVINGNEKLFF
NA	16	many	TRBJ1-1	TRBV14	TGTGCCAGCAGCCCGTTTGCAGGCGACATGAACACTGAAGCTTTCTTT	CASSPFAGDMNTEAFF
NA	15	many	TRBJ2-7	TRBV12-3/TRBV12-4	TGTGCCAGCAGTTTCCGGAGAGACAGAGCCTACGAGCAGTACTTC	CASSFRRDRAYEQYF
NA	14	NA	TRBJ2-3	TRBV19	TGTGCCAGTAGGAGGACGTTTAGCACAGATACGCAGTATTTT	CASRRTFSTDTQYF
NA	15	NA	TRBJ2-1	TRBV4-3	TGCGCCAGCAGCCCCGCTAGTTTAATCTACAATGAGCAGTTCTTC	CASSPASLIYNEQFF
NA	13	few	TRBJ1-1	TRBV20-1	TGCAGCGCCGGAGCAGGGAGGGACACTGAAGCTTTCTTT	CSAGAGRDTEAFF
NA	14	few	TRBJ2-1	TRBV9	TGTGCCAGCAGCGTCCTACAGGGTTTCAATGAGCAGTTCTTC	CASSVLQGFNEQFF
NA	15	NA	TRBJ1-1	TRBV7-2	TGTGCCAGCACCAATCCTGGGGGAATGAACACTGAAGCTTTCTTT	CASTNPGGMNTEAFF
NA	14	NA	TRBJ2-1	TRBV27	TGTGCCAGCAGTCCTGACATCTCCTACAATGAGCAGTTCTTC	CASSPDISYNEQFF
NA	12	few	TRBJ2-3	TRBV5-1	TGCGCCAGCAGCCAGCCCAGGGATACGCAGTATTTT	CASSQPRDTQYF
TRBD1	15	NA	TRBJ1-2	TRBV6-5	TGTGCCAGCAGTTACCAGGGGGCGTTAGGCTATGGCTACACCTTC	CASSYQGALGYGYTF
NA	15	few	TRBJ1-5	TRBV4-3	TGCGCCAGCAGCCAAGCTCAGGGATCAGATCAGCCCCAGCATTTT	CASSQAQGSDQPQHF
NA	14	many	TRBJ1-3	TRBV5-1	TGCGCCAGCAGCCCGTATTCGTCTGGAAACACCATATATTTT	CASSPYSSGNTIYF
TRBD1	15	few	TRBJ2-3	TRBV10-3	TGTGCCATCAGCGGGACAGGTCCGTCAACAGATACGCAGTATTTT	CAISGTGPSTDTQYF
TRBD2	15	many	TRBJ2-3	TRBV7-9	TGTGCCAGCACCTTGGCTCTAGCGGGGGGAGATACGCAGTATTTT	CASTLALAGGDTQYF